The clone carrying this T cell receptor (beta chain) was seen ten or more times. Its matching antigen is unknown. Template switching supplied a universal primer site; unique molecular identifiers were carried on the cDNA. TCRdb reprocessed the 5' RACE reads with MiXCR, giving one entry per CDR3 protein. Seen here are a few hundred thousand distinct CDR3 sequences, nearly 9.5% observed once, and the top ten hold 6% to 8.5%. These data are taken from a study of identical twins. Notes on the study in general: There were fewer insertions in abundant cord blood beta clonotypes, but memory repertoires showed no such pattern.

V shed 4 bases and J 1 base; nucleotides not matched to a gene: 10. The CDR3 spans 16 residues. Germline V lookup: CDR1 LGHNA, CDR2 YSLEER. Another study also made use of these data, one on yellow fever vaccine responses in identical twins. That work adds: As reported, the vaccine T cell response of twins seemed partly convergent and partly personalized.

The V gene is TRBV4-3, the J gene TRBJ2-7; 7 bases are a match to TRBD2. This receptor was obtained from a woman aged 18 to 35 in good health. The sample was CD8+ T cells sorted from blood. This CDR3 is CASSLYVGLGSYEQYF. The CDR3 nucleotides read TGCGCCAGCAGCCTATACGTCGGACTAGGGTCCTACGAGCAGTACTTC.